The text below deals with one T cell receptor beta chain. No cognate antigen has been identified for it. The sample holds no much larger clone one base away, and base qualities are not on file. Receptor libraries were prepared by the immunoSEQ multiplex PCR assay. The table comes from immuneACCESS by way of TCRdb, which keeps in-frame sequences with V and J called. Part of the clones is missing from these tables; in studies checked, under half for an unresolved V gene and the rest for unknown reasons. The sample yields 170,000 or so clones; 90% were counted once. Of the sample, 1.4% falls within the top ten clones. This sample is drawn from a study of control samples from healthy donors and cancer patients (dated by TCRdb to about 2020). CDR3 length: 16 amino acids, cysteine to phenylalanine. Of the read, only the CDR3 DNA is kept; its 48 bases are in frame from base 1. The germline V gene (reference sequence) specifies LGHDT as CDR1 and YNNKEL as CDR2. V is pruned by 4 bases and J by 6 bases, leaving 7 bases of the junction without a gene match.

The clonotype was recovered from a woman aged 45-60 years in good health. The receptor chain draws on TRBV3-1 (or the pseudogene TRBV3-2) and TRBJ2-2; 11 nucleotides in the junction match TRBD1. The sequenced sample consisted of blood. For the CDR3, the sequence is CASSPWDRGASGELFF. The DNA is as follows: TGTGCCAGCAGCCCATGGGACAGGGGGGCGTCCGGGGAGCTGTTTTTT.